This passage covers 8 T cell receptor beta chains from one sample sequenced in a study of human T cells and chemical hapten exposure. TCRdb reprocessed the RACE reads with MiXCR, giving one entry per CDR3 protein. Of more than 110,000 distinct CDR3 sequences listed, 12% are singletons. The time point was: patch test 2, 6 weeks after DPC sensitization. The sample's treatment: therapeutic diphenylcyclopropenone sensitization with weekly scalp DPC. Sequences were derived from whole blood, sampled in connection with sensitization to the hapten diphenylcyclopropenone (DPC). These receptor sequences come from a woman between 45 and 65 years old with alopecia areata. Some clones in this sample may be carry-over from other donors' samples.

As regards this clonotype: In this CDR3 the conserved last residue, phenylalanine or tryptophan, is missing, so a read error is likely. In nucleotides, the CDR3 is TGTGCCAGCAGGCCCGGGACGGGATACGAGCAGTACTTA. Its translation is CASRPGTGYEQYL. V and J are TRBV6-6 and TRBJ2-7, with D possibly called TRBD1 or TRBD2 (5 bases each). This CDR3 has 13 residues. The germline CDR1 and CDR2 sequences are MNHNY and SVGAGI (reference sequence). V was cut by 6 bases and J by 4 bases, with 13 bases left in between.

There are a few counts of this clonotype. This sequence joins TRBV10-3 and TRBJ2-3; D tentatively fits TRBD1 or TRBD2 (5 bases each). The CDR3 runs to 14 residues. Between the trimmed V and J ends, which lost 8 bases and 3 bases, there was a span of 15 bases. Germline V gene data show CDR1 as ENHRY and CDR2 as SYGVKD. The CDR3, as DNA: TGTGCCATCGAGGCTGACGAGGGGACAGATACGCAGTATTTT. This translates into CAIEADEGTDTQYF.

This clonotype was seen a handful of times. The CDR3 here is CASSASRRDEQFF. The CDR3 bases are TGTGCCAGCAGTGCTTCTAGGAGGGATGAGCAGTTCTTC. The V call is TRBV2, the J call TRBJ2-1; perhaps TRBD2 as D (6 bases). Germline V gene sequence: CDR1 SNHLY, CDR2 FYNNEI. The CDR3 runs to 13 residues. The ends were cut back, 4 bases at V and 8 bases at J, with 12 bases in the middle.

Only a few counts were recorded for this clonotype. The genes are TRBV3-1 and TRBJ2-2; D is uncertain. The CDR3 covers 13 residues. V was shortened by 9 bases and J by 6 bases, with 14 bases between the two germline ends. Germline V gives CDR1 LGHDT, CDR2 YNNKEL (reference sequence). CDR3 nucleotides: TGTGCCAGTAAGAATCTATACCCCGGGGAGCTGTTTTTT. Translation gives CASKNLYPGELFF. Complete variable domain (other parts from reference TRBV3-1 and TRBJ2-2): DTAVSQTPKYLVTQMGNDKSIKCEQNLGHDTMYWYKQDSKKFLKIMFSYNNKELIINETVPNRFSPKSPDKAHLNLHINSLELGDSAVYFCASKNLYPGELFFGEGSRLTVL.

The chain links TRBV29-1 to TRBJ2-7; 12 bases map to TRBD2. Germline V lookup: CDR1 SQVTM, CDR2 ANQGSEA. There are 16 residues in the CDR3. V was pared by 0 bases and J by 5 bases, with 8 bases of the junction left unmatched. CDR3 loop: CSVEDRASGRENEQYF. CDR3 nucleotides: TGCAGCGTTGAAGATCGGGCTAGCGGGAGGGAAAACGAGCAGTACTTC.

This clonotype was recorded at least ten times. This chain uses TRBV7-2 with TRBJ2-5; weak D call: TRBD1 (6 bases). With 0 bases removed from V and 2 bases from J, the gap between germline ends came to 7 bases. The germline V gene encodes CDR1 SGHTA and CDR2 FQGNSA. The length of the CDR3 is 14 residues. The CDR3 loop is CASSLAGQQETQYF. As DNA, the CDR3 is TGTGCCAGCAGCTTAGCCGGACAGCAAGAGACCCAGTACTTC.

This clonotype appeared a few times. In this CDR3 the conserved last residue, phenylalanine or tryptophan, is missing, so a read error is likely. It is unclear where the CDR3 begins or ends on the DNA, so no DNA is shown, and the CDR3 is as TCRdb lists it. The rearrangement joins TRBV29-1 to TRBJ2-1; the table names TRBD2, a call not compared with the DNA. With termini counted, the CDR3 has 10 amino acids. Germline loops: CDR1 SQVTM, CDR2 ANQGSEA. This chain's CDR3 is CSVDGTSGHI.

J is TRBJ1-1 and V is TRBV5-1, with a weak D call TRBD1 (5 bases). Per the germline V gene, CDR1 is SGHRS and CDR2 is YFSETQ. V lost 2 bases, J lost 5 bases, and 13 bases lay in between. The CDR3 has 14 amino acids. CDR3 region: CASSFGGGGTEAFF. Here the CDR3 DNA reads TGCGCCAGCAGCTTCGGCGGGGGTGGTACTGAAGCTTTCTTT.